The 19 T cell receptor beta chains listed next were all sequenced from one sample in a study of blood T cell repertoires in COVID-19. Method: immunoSEQ multiplex PCR; TCRdb's copy keeps in-frame clones and lacks some. The data show 100,000 to 130,000 clones, about nine tenths seen once. Sequencing used peripheral blood. Receptors were obtained from a human donor in a cohort sampled during active COVID-19.

This clone has more than one count but fewer than ten. V is TRBV9 and J is TRBJ2-2; D not certain. V shed 3 bases and J shed 5 bases, with 8 bases lying between them. Germline CDR1 is SGDLS and CDR2 is YYNGEE. CDR3 length: 13 amino acids. The CDR3 region has the DNA TGTGCCAGCAGCGCCAGCGTGACCGGGGAGCTGTTTTTT. Its protein product is CASSASVTGELFF.

The chain couples TRBV18 to TRBJ2-6, with D maybe TRBD1 (6 bases). The CDR3 loop spans 18 amino acids. In germline, CDR1 is KGHSH, CDR2 LQKENI. Trimming left V 3 bases short and J 0 bases short, with 15 bases between. CDR3 region: CASSPRQAASSGANVLTF. CDR3 coding DNA: TGTGCCAGCTCACCCCGACAGGCCGCGAGCTCTGGGGCCAACGTCCTGACTTTC.

The rearrangement uses TRBV3-1 (or the pseudogene TRBV3-2) and TRBJ2-4; 7 bases line up with TRBD2. V shed 7 bases, J shed 5 bases, and the junction held 11 bases outside the gene matches. In germline, CDR1 is LGHDT, CDR2 YNNKEL (reference sequence). CDR3 length equals 15 residues. This chain's CDR3 is CASKPGGGRENIQYF. Here the CDR3 DNA reads TGTGCCAGCAAGCCCGGGGGAGGGCGTGAAAACATTCAGTACTTC.

This chain connects TRBV4-1 to TRBJ2-7; 7 bases are a match to TRBD2. From germline, CDR1 is MGHRA and CDR2 YSYEKL. V shed 1 base and J 6 bases; nucleotides not matched to a gene: 6. This CDR3 has 14 amino acids. DNA of the CDR3: TGCGCCAGCAGCCAAGGCGGGAGCGGGTCCGAGCAGTACTTC. It translates to CASSQGGSGSEQYF.

The chain uses TRBV5-6 and TRBJ2-1; D is undetermined. V dropped 5 bases and J dropped 0 bases, with 9 bases sitting between them. The CDR3 extends over 14 amino acids. Germline assignment: CDR1 SGHDT and CDR2 YYEEEE. CDR3 nucleotide sequence: TGTGCCAGCAGAATACAGAGCTCCTACAATGAGCAGTTCTTC. Its protein product is CASRIQSSYNEQFF.

The chain links TRBV29-1 to TRBJ1-5; TRBD1 matches 9 bases. Germline V gives CDR1 SQVTM, CDR2 ANQGSEA. The CDR3 has 13 amino acids. The J segment lost 5 bases and the V segment lost 6 bases, leaving 5 bases of the junction unmatched. The CDR3 DNA is TGCAGCGTGATTGACAGGGGGTATCAGCCCCAGCATTTT. Translating it yields CSVIDRGYQPQHF.

V is TRBV25-1 and J is TRBJ1-5; perhaps TRBD1 as D (5 bases). The germline gives CDR1 MGHDK, CDR2 SYGVNS. The V and J ends lost 3 bases and 1 base respectively, with 10 bases between them. The CDR3 contains 15 residues. This chain's CDR3 is CASSDGGGSNQPQHF. In DNA form, the CDR3 reads TGTGCCAGCAGTGATGGGGGGGGAAGCAATCAGCCCCAGCATTTT.

The V and J genes are TRBV7-3 and TRBJ2-5; D may be TRBD2 (5 bases). Germline assignment: CDR1 SGHTA and CDR2 FQGTGA. CDR3 length: 14 residues. V was trimmed by 5 bases and J by 2 bases, leaving 12 bases between them. Here the CDR3 reads CASSLQTGQETQYF. The CDR3 DNA follows: TGTGCCAGCAGCCTGCAAACGGGGCAAGAGACCCAGTACTTC. Based on the CDR3 plus reference TRBV7-3 and TRBJ2-5, the full variable domain is GAGVSQTPSNKVTEKGKYVELRCDPISGHTALYWYRQSLGQGPEFLIYFQGTGAADDSGLPNDRFFAVRPEGSVSTLKIQRTERGDSAVYLCASSLQTGQETQYFGPGTRLLVL.

The rearrangement uses TRBV15 and TRBJ2-1; TRBD1 might be the D (5 bases). V was pared by 0 bases and J by 9 bases, with 18 bases between. Germline loops: CDR1 LNHNV, CDR2 YYDKDF (reference sequence). This CDR3 has 16 amino acids. In DNA form, the CDR3 reads TGTGCCACCAGCAGAGAAGGGGAAGGGGTTTGGGGTGAGCAGTTCTTC. Protein: CATSREGEGVWGEQFF. Full variable domain (rest looked up from reference TRBV15 and TRBJ2-1): DAMVIQNPRYQVTQFGKPVTLSCSQTLNHNVMYWYQQKSSQAPKLLFHYYDKDFNNEADTPDNFQSRRPNTSFCFLDIRSPGLGDTAMYLCATSREGEGVWGEQFFGPGTRLTVL.

The chain links TRBV3-1 (or the pseudogene TRBV3-2) to TRBJ2-3; TRBD1 agrees at 11 bases. CDR1 and CDR2 (germline): LGHDT, YNNKEL (reference sequence). V was pared by 6 bases and J by 5 bases, with 10 bases of the junction left unmatched. This CDR3 comprises 16 residues. The CDR3 DNA reads as TGTGCCAGCAGTTCGTGGGGACAGGGGGTGGGAGATACGCAGTATTTT. It translates to CASSSWGQGVGDTQYF.

J is TRBJ1-3 and V is TRBV11-2; D uncertain. Germline-derived CDR1 and CDR2 are SGHAT and FQNNGV. The CDR3 is 14 amino acids. The V end lost 6 bases, the J end lost 4 bases, and 13 bases lay between the germline ends. DNA of the CDR3: TGTGCCAGCAGGCCTCCGGGGTTGGGAAACACCATATATTTT. It codes for CASRPPGLGNTIYF.

Written as DNA, the CDR3 is TGTGCCAGCAGACCTAGGACAGGGGGAGAGACCCAGTACTTC. Its protein is CASRPRTGGETQYF. The chain joins TRBV6-5 to TRBJ2-5; 10 nucleotides match TRBD1. V lost 6 bases and J lost 4; bases outside the gene matches: 5. This CDR3 spans 14 amino acids. Germline CDR1 is MNHEY and CDR2 is SVGAGI.

The chain links TRBV30 to TRBJ2-7; D possibly corresponds to TRBD2 (5 bases). The length of the CDR3 is 13 residues. V lost 1 base and J 6 bases, leaving 13 bases between the germline ends. Germline V gene lookup returns CDR1 GTSNPN and CDR2 SVGIG (reference sequence). CDR3 nucleotide sequence: TGTGCCTGGAGTGCGAGGCTAGCTGGCGAGCAGTACTTC. Protein product: CAWSARLAGEQYF. The complete variable domain, with remaining parts taken from reference TRBV30 and TRBJ2-7, reads SQTIHQWPATLVQPVGSPLSLECTVEGTSNPNLYWYRQAAGRGLQLLFYSVGIGQISSEVPQNLSASRPQDRQFILSSKKLLLSDSGFYLCAWSARLAGEQYFGPGTRLTVT.

The V gene is TRBV4-2, the J gene TRBJ1-5; 8 bases agree with TRBD1. The CDR3 consists of 13 residues. Germline values: CDR1 LGHNA, CDR2 YNFKEQ. Germline trimming cut 8 bases from V and 7 bases from J; bases unmatched to any gene: 7. The CDR3 sequence is CASGQGEEQPQHF. The CDR3 bases are TGTGCCAGCGGACAGGGTGAGGAACAGCCCCAGCATTTT.

This clone was seen a handful of times. The rearrangement joins TRBV5-8 to TRBJ1-5; D unclear. This CDR3 comprises 12 residues. Germline V CDR1 and CDR2: SGHTS, YDEGEE. Trimming cost V 5 bases and J 3 bases, with 6 bases left between them. The CDR3 loop is CASSLSNQPQHF. In DNA form, the CDR3 reads TGTGCCAGCAGTTTATCCAATCAGCCCCAGCATTTT.

The rearrangement uses TRBV6-1 and TRBJ2-7; the D is unclear. The germline CDR1 and CDR2 sequences are MNHNS and SASEGT. This CDR3 is 13 amino acids long. The germline V and J ends were trimmed by 0 bases and 0 bases, with 3 bases remaining between them. CDR3: CASSEAHSYEQYF. The CDR3 nucleotides read TGTGCCAGCAGTGAAGCCCACTCCTACGAGCAGTACTTC.

The chain employs TRBV9 and TRBJ2-3; a possible D gene is TRBD2 (6 bases). The ends were cut back, 5 bases at V and 1 base at J, with 14 bases in the middle. The CDR3 is 15 residues long. Germline CDR1 SGDLS, CDR2 YYNGEE. CDR3 in amino acids: CASSGGTLRTDTQYF. In nucleotides, the CDR3 is TGTGCCAGCAGTGGCGGGACTCTTCGCACAGATACGCAGTATTTT.

The rearrangement links TRBV9 to TRBJ2-3, with TRBD2 matching 10 bases. This CDR3 contains 16 residues. Trimming cost V 3 bases and J 2 bases; bases outside gene matches: 6. Germline CDR1 is SGDLS and CDR2 is YYNGEE. CDR3 protein: CASSGRTSGYTDTQYF. The CDR3 DNA follows: TGTGCCAGCAGCGGCCGGACTAGCGGATACACAGATACGCAGTATTTT. Complete variable domain (other parts from reference TRBV9 and TRBJ2-3): DSGVTQTPKHLITATGQRVTLRCSPRSGDLSVYWYQQSLDQGLQFLIQYYNGEERAKGNILERFSAQQFPDLHSELNLSSLELGDSALYFCASSGRTSGYTDTQYFGPGTRLTVL.

The chain couples TRBV10-2 to TRBJ2-5; unclear D gene. Trimming stripped 6 bases from V and 2 bases from J, with 13 bases between. Germline-derived CDR1 and CDR2 are WSHSY and SAAADI. This CDR3 comprises 14 residues. Here the CDR3 DNA reads TGCGCCAGCAGCCGAGGAGTCTTGCAAGAGACCCAGTACTTC. Residues: CASSRGVLQETQYF.